This T cell receptor beta chain was obtained from a study of CD8 T cells in Susac syndrome. Whole-study results and caveats: As the study acknowledged, the number of individuals who were part of its TCR sequencing and HLA analysis was relatively small.

On this clonotype: As yet, its antigen is unknown.

The authors reverse transcribed roughly 0.5 to 1 ug RNA with random hexamers. Multiplex immunoSEQ PCR targeted 54 Vbeta and 13 Jbeta TCR beta segments. TCRdb recomputed calls from the immunoSEQ multiplex PCR reads with MiXCR, one row per CDR3 protein. The sample yields 330,000 or so distinct CDR3 sequences, roughly 85% seen once. Sequencing targeted TCR beta in T cells from blood (CD8+ and CD4+). Isolation of CD8+ and CD4+ T cells was performed negatively, whereas enrichment of TEMRA cells was done by FACS. V lost 6 bases and J lost 0, with 15 bases in between. This CDR3 has 15 amino acids. This clonotype was obtained from a human donor with multiple sclerosis. V and J are TRBV12-3 or TRBV12-4 and TRBJ2-7; D tentatively fits TRBD1 or TRBD2 (6 bases each). Sequencing was performed on CD8+ T cells from PBMCs. CDR3 amino acids: CASRGGHQSSYEQYF. CDR3 coding DNA: TGTGCCAGCAGGGGGGGACACCAGAGCTCCTACGAGCAGTACTTC.